Given below is one T cell receptor (beta chain) in context. The antigen remains unidentified. A constant-region primer primed TCR beta cDNA synthesis from 400 to 550 ng of total RNA. For TCR beta, libraries were produced by three nested multiplex PCR rounds using slightly modified ARM-PCR. The study ran its first two PCR rounds for approximately 10 cycles each, using TRBV1-TRBV30 forward primers and a C-beta reverse primer. TCRdb ran MiXCR on the multiplex PCR reads and lists one entry per CDR3 protein. This table has approximately 190,000 distinct CDR3 sequences, just under 85% appearing once. This specimen comes from a study of tumor-infiltrating lymphocytes in primary liver carcinoma. Study as a whole: The study obtained roughly 3.5 to 8 million productive TCRbeta reads per sample, similar across tissue types. Notes on the study in general: There were only about 7.5-25% of top clones found in all five tumor regions. The study found tumor-adjacent and tumor-blood pairs overlapped less than tumor region pairs. Tumors carried a top-250-clone fraction significantly exceeding that of blood (p = 0.039).

Trimming shortened V by 6 bases and J by 6 bases, and 17 bases separated the two germline ends. The CDR3 is 15 residues long. Co-extraction yielded RNA and DNA from around 20-30 mg of unsorted bulk tissue. This TCR came from a man aged 35-49 years with primary liver carcinoma and hepatitis B virus infection. The chain employs TRBV12-3 or TRBV12-4 and TRBJ2-2, with a tentative D call TRBD2 (6 bases). What was sequenced was tumor tissue from primary liver carcinoma. The CDR3 nucleotides are TGTGCCAGCAGCCCCGGGAGTGGGATCTCCGGGGAGCTGTTTTTT. It yields the protein CASSPGSGISGELFF.